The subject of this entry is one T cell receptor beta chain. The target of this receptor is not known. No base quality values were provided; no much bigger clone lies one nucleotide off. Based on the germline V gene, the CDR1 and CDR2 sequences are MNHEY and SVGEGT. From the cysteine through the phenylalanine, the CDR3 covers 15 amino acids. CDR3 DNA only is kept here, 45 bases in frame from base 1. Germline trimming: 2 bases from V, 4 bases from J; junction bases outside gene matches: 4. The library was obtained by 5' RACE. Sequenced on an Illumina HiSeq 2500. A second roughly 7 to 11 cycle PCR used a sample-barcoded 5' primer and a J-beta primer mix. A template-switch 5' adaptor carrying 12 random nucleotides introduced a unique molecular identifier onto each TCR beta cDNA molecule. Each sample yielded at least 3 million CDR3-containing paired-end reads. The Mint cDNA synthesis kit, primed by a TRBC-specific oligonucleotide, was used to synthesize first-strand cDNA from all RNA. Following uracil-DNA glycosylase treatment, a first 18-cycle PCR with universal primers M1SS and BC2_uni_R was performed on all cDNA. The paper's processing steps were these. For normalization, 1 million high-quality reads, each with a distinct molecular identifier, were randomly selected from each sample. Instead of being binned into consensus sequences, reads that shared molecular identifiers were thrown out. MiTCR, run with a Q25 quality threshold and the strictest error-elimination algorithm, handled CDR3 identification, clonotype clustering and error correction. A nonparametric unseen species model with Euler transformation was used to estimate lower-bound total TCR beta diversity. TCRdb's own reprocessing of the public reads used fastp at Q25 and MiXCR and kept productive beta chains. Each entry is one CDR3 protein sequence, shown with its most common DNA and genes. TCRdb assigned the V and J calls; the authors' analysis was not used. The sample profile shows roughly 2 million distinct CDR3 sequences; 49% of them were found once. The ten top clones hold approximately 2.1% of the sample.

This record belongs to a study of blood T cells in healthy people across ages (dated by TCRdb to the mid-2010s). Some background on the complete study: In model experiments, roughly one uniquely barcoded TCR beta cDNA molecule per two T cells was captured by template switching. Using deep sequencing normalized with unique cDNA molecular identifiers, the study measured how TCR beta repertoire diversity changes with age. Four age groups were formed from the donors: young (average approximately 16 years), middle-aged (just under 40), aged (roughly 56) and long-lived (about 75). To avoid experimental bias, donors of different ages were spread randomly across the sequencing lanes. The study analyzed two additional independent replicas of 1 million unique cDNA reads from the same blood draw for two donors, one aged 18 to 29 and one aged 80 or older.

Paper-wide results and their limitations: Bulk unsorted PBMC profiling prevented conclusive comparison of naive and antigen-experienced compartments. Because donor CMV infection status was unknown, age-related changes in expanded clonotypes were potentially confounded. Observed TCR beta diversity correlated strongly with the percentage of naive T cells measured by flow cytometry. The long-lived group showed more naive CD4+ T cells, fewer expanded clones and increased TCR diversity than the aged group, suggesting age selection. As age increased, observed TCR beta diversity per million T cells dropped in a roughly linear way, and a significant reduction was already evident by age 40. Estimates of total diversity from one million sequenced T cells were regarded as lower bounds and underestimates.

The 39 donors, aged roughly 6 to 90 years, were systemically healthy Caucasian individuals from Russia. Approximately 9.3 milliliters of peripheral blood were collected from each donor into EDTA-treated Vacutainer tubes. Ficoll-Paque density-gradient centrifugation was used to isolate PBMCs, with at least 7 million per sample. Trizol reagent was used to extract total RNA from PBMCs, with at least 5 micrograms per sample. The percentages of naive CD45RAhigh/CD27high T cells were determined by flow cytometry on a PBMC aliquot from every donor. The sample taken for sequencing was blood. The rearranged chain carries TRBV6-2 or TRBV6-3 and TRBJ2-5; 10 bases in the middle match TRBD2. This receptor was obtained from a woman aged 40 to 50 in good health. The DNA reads TGTGCCAGCAGTTACGGGCTAGCGGGGGCAGAGACCCAGTACTTC. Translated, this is CASSYGLAGAETQYF.